A single sample gave rise to the 18 T cell receptor beta chains below, sequenced in a study of graft-versus-host responses after intestinal transplantation. TCRdb's copy holds only in-frame clones and misses some; the assay was immunoSEQ multiplex PCR. The sample consists of about 97,000 clones, 80% to 95% of them appearing once. Sequences were derived from PBMCs, sampled roughly 450 days after intestinal transplant. Receptors originate from a human patient who received an intestinal transplant, so some T cells may come from the graft donor.

The V and J genes are TRBV10-3 and TRBJ2-1, with D possibly being TRBD2 (5 bases). The CDR3 is 13 residues long. Between the trimmed V and J ends, which lost 7 bases and 8 bases, there was a span of 15 bases. Germline V gene sequence: CDR1 ENHRY, CDR2 SYGVKD. The CDR3 sequence is CAITPDFRDEQFF. CDR3 DNA sequence: TGTGCCATCACCCCGGACTTTCGGGATGAGCAGTTCTTC.

This chain connects TRBV11-2 to TRBJ2-5; D possibly corresponds to TRBD2 (6 bases). The CDR3 length is 16 residues. V lost 1 base, J lost 2 bases, and 14 bases lay in between. Germline-derived CDR1 and CDR2 are SGHAT and FQNNGV. The CDR3 region has the DNA TGTGCCAGCAGCTTAGTATTCGGGGGTCGGCAAGAGACCCAGTACTTC. Amino acids: CASSLVFGGRQETQYF.

CDR3 DNA sequence: TGTGCCAGCAGTCCCCGGGTCTACTCCTACGAGCAGTACTTC. Amino acids: CASSPRVYSYEQYF. The V call is TRBV27, the J call TRBJ2-7; D remains unclear. Trimming removed 5 bases from V and 0 bases from J, with 11 bases in between. Per germline, CDR1 MNHEY and CDR2 SMNVEV (reference sequence). This CDR3 region has 14 residues.

The rearrangement uses TRBV5-4 and TRBJ2-3, with D perhaps assigned TRBD1 or TRBD2 (5 bases each). Germline V gene sequence: CDR1 SGHNT, CDR2 YYREEE (reference sequence). The CDR3 covers 12 residues. V lost 4 bases and J lost 2, with 5 bases in between. The CDR3, as DNA: TGTGCCAGCAGCGGGACCACAGATACGCAGTATTTT. This translates into CASSGTTDTQYF.

Regarding this clone: The junction and the germline gene differ at one end; a read error may be behind it. The chain links TRBV7-7 to TRBJ2-1, with 8 bases fitting TRBD2. Germline assignment: CDR1 SSHAT and CDR2 FNYEAQ (reference sequence). The length of the CDR3 is 15 residues. CDR3 nucleotide sequence: TGTGCTAGCAGCTTAGCGCGGGGGGTGTCGGCCGAGCAGTTCTTC. Translating gives CASSLARGVSAEQFF.

The J gene is TRBJ2-1, the V gene TRBV2; D gene unclear. Between the trimmed V and J ends, which lost 6 bases and 1 base, there was a span of 4 bases. Germline CDR1 and CDR2: SNHLY and FYNNEI. This CDR3 is built from 12 residues. CDR3: CASRWSYNEQFF. The CDR3 bases are TGTGCCAGCAGATGGTCCTACAATGAGCAGTTCTTC.

This sequence joins TRBV19 and TRBJ1-1, with D hard to call. Trimming took 6 bases from V and 11 from J, leaving 19 bases between them. Germline CDR1 is LNHDA and CDR2 is SQIVND (reference sequence). This CDR3 has 13 residues. The CDR3 DNA reads as TGTGCCAGTAGCCTCGTCGGCGCGGTTGACGCTTTCTTT. Protein sequence: CASSLVGAVDAFF.

The V gene is TRBV4-1, the J gene TRBJ2-5, with D hard to call. The last part of the DNA fits TRBJ2-7 better; the J call may be wrong. Germline V gene sequence: CDR1 MGHRA, CDR2 YSYEKL. The CDR3 contains 15 residues. The DNA for the CDR3 is TGCGCCAGCAGCCTCGGTGTACTCGGGTCTTACGAGCAGTACTTC. The encoded protein is CASSLGVLGSYEQYF.

This chain uses TRBV6-5 with TRBJ2-5; perhaps D is TRBD1 or TRBD2 (5 bases each). This CDR3 has 14 residues. Germline CDR1 reads MNHEY; CDR2 reads SVGAGI. V was clipped by 3 bases and J by 5 bases, with 13 bases between them. CDR3 coding DNA: TGTGCCAGCAGTTATTTGGGGGATACGGAGACCCAGTACTTC. This translates into CASSYLGDTETQYF.

V gene TRBV19 combines with J gene TRBJ2-5, with D unresolved. Between the trimmed V and J ends, which lost 3 bases and 0 bases, there was a span of 5 bases. CDR3 size: 13 residues. Germline V gene data show CDR1 as LNHDA and CDR2 as SQIVND (reference sequence). DNA for the CDR3: TGTGCCAGTAGTATTGTGTACCAAGAGACCCAGTACTTC. This codes for CASSIVYQETQYF.

This clone was found once. The chain uses TRBV18 and TRBJ1-6; 8 bases fit TRBD1. The CDR3 runs 16 residues. The V gene's germline CDR1 is KGHSH and CDR2 LQKENI. The junction had 4 bases not matched to a gene; V was cut back by 6 bases and J by 0 bases. The CDR3 coding sequence is TGTGCCAGCTCCGGACAGGGTAGCTCCTATAATTCACCCCTCCACTTT. Its translation is CASSGQGSSYNSPLHF.

This clone was observed a handful of times. The rearrangement joins TRBV6-4 to TRBJ2-2; no clear D. Per the germline V gene, CDR1 is MRHNA and CDR2 is SNTAGT. This CDR3 has 13 residues. The germline V and J ends were trimmed by 0 bases and 4 bases, with 3 bases remaining between them. CDR3 protein: CASSDSVTGELFF. CDR3 nucleotides: TGTGCCAGCAGTGACTCAGTCACCGGGGAGCTGTTTTTT.

This clone was observed a few times. J is TRBJ1-1 and V is TRBV9; maybe TRBD1 (5 bases). This CDR3 is 17 amino acids long. In germline, CDR1 is SGDLS, CDR2 YYNGEE. Trimming cost V 4 bases and J 0 bases, with 19 bases left between them. CDR3 sequence (DNA): TGTGCCAGCAGCCCCGGATCAGGGTTAGGGATGAACACTGAAGCTTTCTTT. Its translation: CASSPGSGLGMNTEAFF.

The chain uses TRBV6-5 and TRBJ1-4; no firm D call. CDR1 is MNHEY and CDR2 is SVGAGI in the germline V gene. V was clipped by 1 base and J by 8 bases, with 5 bases between them. CDR3 length equals 12 residues. CDR3 sequence: CASSYFREKLFF. In DNA, the CDR3 is TGTGCCAGCAGTTACTTTCGGGAAAAACTGTTTTTT.

The rearrangement links TRBV6-6 to TRBJ2-5; a possible D gene is TRBD1 (6 bases). The J call may be in error: the DNA end matches TRBJ2-7 better. The CDR3 contains 14 residues. Per the germline V gene, CDR1 is MNHNY and CDR2 is SVGAGI (reference sequence). The CDR3 DNA is TGTGCCAGCAGAGGGGATCAAGGGGGCTACGAGCAGTACTTC. The encoded protein is CASRGDQGGYEQYF.

V usage is TRBV9 and J usage is TRBJ2-3; 8 bases agree with TRBD2. The CDR3 is made up of 18 amino acids. The V gene's germline CDR1 is SGDLS and CDR2 YYNGEE. The V gene end was trimmed by 3 bases and the J gene end by 0 bases; junction bases not matched to a gene: 12. The CDR3 sequence is CASSGGASGPRSTDTQYF. The CDR3, as DNA: TGTGCCAGCAGCGGCGGGGCTAGCGGGCCCCGTAGCACAGATACGCAGTATTTT.

The chain uses TRBV25-1 and TRBJ2-1; 8 bases line up with TRBD1. Trimming at V came to 2 bases and at J to 8 bases, leaving 8 bases not matched to a gene. Germline CDR1 MGHDK, CDR2 SYGVNS. This CDR3 is 15 amino acids long. CDR3 coding DNA: TGTGCCAGCAGTGAACCCTCGACAGGGGCTTATGAGCAGTTCTTC. Its translation: CASSEPSTGAYEQFF.

This rearrangement joins TRBV7-2 to TRBJ1-3, with D unresolved. Germline loops: CDR1 SGHTA, CDR2 FQGNSA. The CDR3 sequence is 13 residues long. V dropped 6 bases and J dropped 8 bases, with 14 bases sitting between them. CDR3 sequence (DNA): TGTGCCAGCAGTCCGGATAGGATTCACACCATATATTTT. This sequence encodes CASSPDRIHTIYF.